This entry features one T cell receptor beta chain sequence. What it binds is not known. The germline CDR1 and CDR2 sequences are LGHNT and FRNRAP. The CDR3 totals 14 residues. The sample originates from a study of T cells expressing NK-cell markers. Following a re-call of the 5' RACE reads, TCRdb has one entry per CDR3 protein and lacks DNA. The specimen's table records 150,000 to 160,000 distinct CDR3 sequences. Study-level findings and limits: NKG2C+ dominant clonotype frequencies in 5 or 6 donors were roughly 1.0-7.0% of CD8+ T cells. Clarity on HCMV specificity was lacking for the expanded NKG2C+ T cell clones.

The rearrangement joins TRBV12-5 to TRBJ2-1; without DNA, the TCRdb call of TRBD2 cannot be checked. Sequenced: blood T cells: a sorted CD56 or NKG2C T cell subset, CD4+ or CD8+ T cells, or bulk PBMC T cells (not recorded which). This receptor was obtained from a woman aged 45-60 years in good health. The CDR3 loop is CASGFAGSIHEQFF.